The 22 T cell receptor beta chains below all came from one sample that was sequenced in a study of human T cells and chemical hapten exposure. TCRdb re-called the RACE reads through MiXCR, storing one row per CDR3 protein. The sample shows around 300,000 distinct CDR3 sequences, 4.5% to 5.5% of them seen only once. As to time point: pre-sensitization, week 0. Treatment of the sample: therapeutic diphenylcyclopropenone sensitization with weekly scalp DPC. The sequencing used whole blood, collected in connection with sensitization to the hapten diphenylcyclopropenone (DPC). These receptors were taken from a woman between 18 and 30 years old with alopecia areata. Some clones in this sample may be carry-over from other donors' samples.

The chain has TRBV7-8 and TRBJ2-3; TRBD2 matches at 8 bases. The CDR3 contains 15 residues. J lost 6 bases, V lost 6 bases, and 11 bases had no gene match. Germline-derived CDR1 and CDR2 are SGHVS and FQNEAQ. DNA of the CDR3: TGTGCCAGCAGATTTAGCGGGGACATAGCGGATACGCAGTATTTT. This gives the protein CASRFSGDIADTQYF.

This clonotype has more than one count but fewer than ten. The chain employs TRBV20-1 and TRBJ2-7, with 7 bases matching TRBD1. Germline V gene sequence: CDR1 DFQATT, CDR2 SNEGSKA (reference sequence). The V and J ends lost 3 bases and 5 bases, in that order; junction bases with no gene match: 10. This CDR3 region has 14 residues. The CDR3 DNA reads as TGCAGTGCTAGGTCGGGACAGCGTTGGGACGAGCAGTACTTC. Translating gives CSARSGQRWDEQYF.

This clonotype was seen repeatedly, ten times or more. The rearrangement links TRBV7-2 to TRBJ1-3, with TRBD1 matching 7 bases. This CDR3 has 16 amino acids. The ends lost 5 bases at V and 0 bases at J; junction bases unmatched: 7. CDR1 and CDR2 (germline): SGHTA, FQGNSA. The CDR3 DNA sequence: TGTGCCAGCAGCACGGGACAGCTGTACTCTGGAAACACCATATATTTT. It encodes CASSTGQLYSGNTIYF.

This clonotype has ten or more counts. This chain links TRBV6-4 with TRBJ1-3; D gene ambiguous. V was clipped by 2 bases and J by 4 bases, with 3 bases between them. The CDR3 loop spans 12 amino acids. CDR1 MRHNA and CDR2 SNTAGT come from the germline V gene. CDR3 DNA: TGTGCCAGCAGTGACAGCGGAAACACCATATATTTT. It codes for CASSDSGNTIYF.

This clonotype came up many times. In DNA form, the CDR3 reads TGTGCCAGCAGTCCCCTGACAGGACGAAATGAAAAACTGTTTTTT. This sequence encodes CASSPLTGRNEKLFF. This rearrangement joins TRBV28 to TRBJ1-4, with D perhaps TRBD1 (6 bases). With 5 bases removed from V and 5 bases from J, the gap between germline ends came to 15 bases. Germline V gene data show CDR1 as MDHEN and CDR2 as SYDVKM. The CDR3 spans 15 residues.

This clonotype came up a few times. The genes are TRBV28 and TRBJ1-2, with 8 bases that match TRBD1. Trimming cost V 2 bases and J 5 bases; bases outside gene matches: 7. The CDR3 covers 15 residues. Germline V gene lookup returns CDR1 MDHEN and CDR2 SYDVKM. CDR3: CASSLPTGGRYGYTF. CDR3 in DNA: TGTGCCAGCAGTTTACCCACAGGGGGAAGATATGGCTACACCTTC.

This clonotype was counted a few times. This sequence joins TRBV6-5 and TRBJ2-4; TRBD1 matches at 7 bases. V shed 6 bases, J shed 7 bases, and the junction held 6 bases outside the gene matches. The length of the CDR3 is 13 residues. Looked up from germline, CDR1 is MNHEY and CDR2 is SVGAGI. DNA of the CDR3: TGTGCCAGCAGCGTAGACAGGGCCAACATTCAGTACTTC. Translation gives CASSVDRANIQYF.

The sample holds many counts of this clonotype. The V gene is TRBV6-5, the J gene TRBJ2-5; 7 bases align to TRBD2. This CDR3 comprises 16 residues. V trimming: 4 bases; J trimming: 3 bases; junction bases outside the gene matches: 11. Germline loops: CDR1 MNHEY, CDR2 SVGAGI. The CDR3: CASSSPGRGGEETQYF. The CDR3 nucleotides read TGTGCCAGCAGTTCGCCGGGGAGGGGAGGGGAAGAGACCCAGTACTTC.

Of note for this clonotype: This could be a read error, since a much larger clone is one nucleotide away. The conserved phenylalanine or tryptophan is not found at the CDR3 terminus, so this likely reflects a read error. CDR3 sequence reads: CASSFAGRAFS. The CDR3, as DNA: TGTGCCAGCAGTTTCGCGGGGAGAGCTTTCTCT. The chain recombines TRBV12-3 or TRBV12-4 with TRBJ1-1; the D is unclear. V shed 3 bases and J shed 10 bases, with 9 bases lying between them. The CDR3 spans 11 residues.

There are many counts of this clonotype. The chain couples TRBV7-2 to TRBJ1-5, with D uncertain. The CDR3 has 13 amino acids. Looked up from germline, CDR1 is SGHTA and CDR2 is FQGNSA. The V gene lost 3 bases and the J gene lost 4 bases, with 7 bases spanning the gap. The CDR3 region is CASSLDWNQPQHF. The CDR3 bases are TGTGCCAGCAGCTTGGACTGGAATCAGCCCCAGCATTTT.

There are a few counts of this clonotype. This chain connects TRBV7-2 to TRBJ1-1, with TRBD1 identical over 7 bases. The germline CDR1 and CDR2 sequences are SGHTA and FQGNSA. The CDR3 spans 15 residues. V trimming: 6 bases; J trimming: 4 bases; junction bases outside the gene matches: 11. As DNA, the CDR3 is TGTGCCAGCAGTTTTGGACAGGCATACAGCACTGAAGCTTTCTTT. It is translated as CASSFGQAYSTEAFF. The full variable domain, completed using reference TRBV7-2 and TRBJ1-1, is GAGVSQSPSNKVTEKGKDVELRCDPISGHTALYWYRQSLGQGLEFLIYFQGNSAPDKSGLPSDRFSAERTGGSVSTLTIQRTQQEDSAVYLCASSFGQAYSTEAFFGQGTRLTVV.

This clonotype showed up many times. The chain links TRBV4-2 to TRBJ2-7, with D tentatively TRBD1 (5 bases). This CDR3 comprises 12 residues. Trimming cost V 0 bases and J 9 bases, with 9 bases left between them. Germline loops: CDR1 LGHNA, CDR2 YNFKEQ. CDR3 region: CASSQDRGGQYF. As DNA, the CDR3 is TGTGCCAGCAGCCAAGATAGGGGTGGGCAGTACTTC.

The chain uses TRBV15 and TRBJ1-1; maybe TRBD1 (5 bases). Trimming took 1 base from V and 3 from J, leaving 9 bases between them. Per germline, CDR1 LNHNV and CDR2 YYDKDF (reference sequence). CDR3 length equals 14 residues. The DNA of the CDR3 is TGTGCCACCAGCAGAGCTTCGGGGGACACTGAAGCTTTCTTT. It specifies CATSRASGDTEAFF.

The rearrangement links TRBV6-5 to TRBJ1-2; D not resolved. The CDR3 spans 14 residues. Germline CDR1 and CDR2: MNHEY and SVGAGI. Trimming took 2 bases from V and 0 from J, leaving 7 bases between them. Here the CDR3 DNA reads TGTGCCAGCAGTTACGACGAATCTAACTATGGCTACACCTTC. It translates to CASSYDESNYGYTF.

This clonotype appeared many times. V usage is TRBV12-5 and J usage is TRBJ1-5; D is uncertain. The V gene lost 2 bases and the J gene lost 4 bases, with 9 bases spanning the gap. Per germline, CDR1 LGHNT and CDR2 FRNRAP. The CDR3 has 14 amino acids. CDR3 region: CASGLFSVNQPQHF. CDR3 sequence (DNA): TGTGCTAGTGGTTTGTTTAGTGTTAATCAGCCCCAGCATTTT.

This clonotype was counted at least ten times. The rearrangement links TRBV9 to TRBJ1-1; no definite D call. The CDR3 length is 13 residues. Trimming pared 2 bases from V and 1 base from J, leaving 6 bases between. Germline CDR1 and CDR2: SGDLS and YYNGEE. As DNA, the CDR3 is TGTGCCAGCAGCGTGCAGGCGAACACTGAAGCTTTCTTT. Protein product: CASSVQANTEAFF.

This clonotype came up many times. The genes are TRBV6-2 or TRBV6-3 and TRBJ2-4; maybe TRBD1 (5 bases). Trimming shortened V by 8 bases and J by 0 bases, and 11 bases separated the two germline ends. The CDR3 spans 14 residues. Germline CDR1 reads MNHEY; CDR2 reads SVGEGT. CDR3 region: CASQGGLAKNIQYF. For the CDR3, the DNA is TGTGCCAGCCAGGGTGGGCTAGCCAAAAACATTCAGTACTTC.

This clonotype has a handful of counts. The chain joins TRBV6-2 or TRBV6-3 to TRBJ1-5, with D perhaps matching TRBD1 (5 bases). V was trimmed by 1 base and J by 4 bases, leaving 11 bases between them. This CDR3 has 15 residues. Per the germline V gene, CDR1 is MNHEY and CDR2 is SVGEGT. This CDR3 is CASSYWGSGNQPQHF. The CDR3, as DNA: TGTGCCAGCAGTTACTGGGGGAGCGGGAATCAGCCCCAGCATTTT.

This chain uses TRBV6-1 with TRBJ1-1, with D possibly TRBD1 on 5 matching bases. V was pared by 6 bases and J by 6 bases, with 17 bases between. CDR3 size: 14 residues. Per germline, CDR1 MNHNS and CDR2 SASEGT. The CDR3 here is CASRGSAGSAEAFF. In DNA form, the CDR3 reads TGTGCCAGCAGGGGTAGTGCAGGGTCCGCTGAAGCTTTCTTT.

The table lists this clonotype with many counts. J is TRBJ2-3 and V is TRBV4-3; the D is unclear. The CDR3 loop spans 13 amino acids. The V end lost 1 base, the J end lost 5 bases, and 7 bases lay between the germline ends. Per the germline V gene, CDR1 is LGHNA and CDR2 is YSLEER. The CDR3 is CASSQGRRDTQYF. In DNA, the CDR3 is TGCGCCAGCAGCCAAGGGCGTAGAGATACGCAGTATTTT.

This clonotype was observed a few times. The CDR3 nucleotides read TGTGCCAGCAGCTTAGGGGGGGCGGTATTAGGCTCCTACAATGAGCAGTTCTTC. This gives the protein CASSLGGAVLGSYNEQFF. V is TRBV7-9 and J is TRBJ2-1; D is perhaps TRBD1 or TRBD2 (6 bases each). The germline V gene encodes CDR1 SEHNR and CDR2 FQNEAQ (reference sequence). This CDR3 is built from 18 residues. Trimming stripped 1 base from V and 0 bases from J, with 16 bases between.

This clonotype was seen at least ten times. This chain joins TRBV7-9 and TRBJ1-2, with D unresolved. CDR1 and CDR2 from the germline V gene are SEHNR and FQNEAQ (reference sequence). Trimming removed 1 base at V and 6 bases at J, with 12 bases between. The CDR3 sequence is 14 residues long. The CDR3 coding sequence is TGTGCCAGCAGCTTAGAGGTCGCCGGGGATGGCTACACCTTC. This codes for CASSLEVAGDGYTF.